This passage covers 3 T cell receptor beta chains from one sample sequenced in a study of blood T cell repertoires in COVID-19. Method: immunoSEQ multiplex PCR; TCRdb's copy keeps in-frame clones and lacks some. Of approximately 180,000 clones detected, over 65% appear once; the ten largest clones hold 18%. The source material was peripheral blood. The receptors stem from a person aged 70 to 85 with COVID-19, enrolled during active disease.

This chain links TRBV5-1 with TRBJ2-7; 8 positions match TRBD1. The CDR3 sequence is 17 residues long. Germline CDR1 SGHRS, CDR2 YFSETQ. V lost 7 bases to trimming and J lost 6 bases; unmatched junction nucleotides: 21. This CDR3 is CASGLDRVKSVPTEQYF. Written as DNA, the CDR3 is TGCGCCAGCGGACTGGACAGGGTTAAATCGGTCCCGACCGAGCAGTACTTC. Drawing the rest from reference TRBV5-1 and TRBJ2-7, the complete variable domain is KAGVTQTPRYLIKTRGQQVTLSCSPISGHRSVSWYQQTPGQGLQFLFEYFSETQRNKGNFPGRFSGRQFSNSRSEMNVSTLELGDSALYLCASGLDRVKSVPTEQYFGPGTRLTVT.

The chain uses TRBV30 and TRBJ1-4; D possibly corresponds to TRBD1 (6 bases). The length of the CDR3 is 13 residues. Germline V lookup: CDR1 GTSNPN, CDR2 SVGIG (reference sequence). Trimming took off 2 bases at V and 7 bases at J, with 11 bases between the two ends. CDR3 in amino acids: CAWSSGGFEKLFF. The CDR3 DNA is TGTGCCTGGAGTTCTGGGGGCTTTGAAAAACTGTTTTTT.

This clone was recorded only once. Relative to the germline gene, one junction end is altered; a read error may explain this. The chain recombines TRBV28 with TRBJ2-7, with 7 bases lining up with TRBD2. The CDR3 is 10 residues long. Germline CDR1 and CDR2: MDHEN and SYDVKM. DNA for the CDR3: TGTGCCAGCAGTGCGGGGACTACGGACTTC. It encodes CASSAGTTDF.